The present T cell receptor (beta chain) was sequenced within a study of CD8 T cells in Susac syndrome (dated by TCRdb to between 2018 and 2021). In terms of the full investigation: Whether CD8+ T cell activation and differentiation in Susac syndrome was antigen driven was tested using repertoire sequencing. CD8+ T cell repertoire clonality was compared between about a dozen healthy donors, some 14 Susac syndrome patients and 15 multiple sclerosis patients. The investigation overall reported the following: The TCR sequencing and HLA analysis was acknowledged to have included a relatively small number of individuals.

RNA was extracted with the RNeasy kit and roughly 0.45 to 1 ug was reverse transcribed using random hexamers. TCR beta CDR3 regions were amplified with the immunoSEQ multiplex PCR assay covering 54 Vbeta and 13 Jbeta segments. PCR amplification bias was corrected by using a synthetic template baseline for primer optimization and computational correction. Regarding the original processing steps: Only productive sequences were kept, with reads annotated to V, D and J genes according to IMGT and analyzed in immunoSEQ Analyzer. Clonality was computed as one minus Shannon entropy normalized by log2 of the number of productive unique sequences. For each patient and control, public and private clones were evaluated within the 100 most prevalent clones. Clones were defined as Susac-specific if absent from the healthy and MS cohorts, from 900 to 1,300 published viral clones and from other ImmuneACCESS disease sequences. The public reads were quality trimmed at Q25 with fastp and then assembled into clones with MiXCR by TCRdb, keeping productive beta chains. Every CDR3 protein is listed once, alongside the most common genes and DNA of its rows. The V and J calls follow TCRdb's processing rather than the paper's. This sample gives about 300,000 distinct CDR3 sequences in total; approximately 89% of them show up just once. The ten largest make up approximately 0.18% of the sample.

On this clonotype: The specificity of this receptor is unknown. Base qualities are missing; no much larger clone stands one base away.

High-throughput TCR beta sequencing profiled peripheral blood CD8+ and CD4+ T cells from healthy donors, Susac syndrome patients and multiple sclerosis patients. Multiple sclerosis controls were treatment-naive patients with stable or active relapsing-remitting disease fulfilling revised McDonald criteria. Bulk CD8+ and CD4+ T cells were purified by magnetic negative isolation, whereas CD8+ TEMRA cells were enriched by FACS. Blood was drawn into EDTA tubes, processed within 24 hours, and PBMCs were isolated by density gradient centrifugation. PBMCs destined for TCR sequencing were cryopreserved in liquid nitrogen and later thawed in a 37 °C water bath. A purity of at least 90% was achieved for sorted or isolated CD4+, CD8+ and CD8+ TEMRA cells. The germline V gene (reference sequence) sets CDR1 to MNHNY and CDR2 to SVGAGI. Germline trimming: 10 bases from V, 4 bases from J; junction bases outside gene matches: 10. Inclusive of the bounding cysteine and phenylalanine, the CDR3 is 13 residues long. Just the 39-base CDR3 DNA is kept, in frame starting at base 1.

The chain is encoded by TRBV6-6 joined to TRBJ2-7; TRBD1 matches 7 bases in the middle. The TCR comes from a human donor with multiple sclerosis. Sequenced material: CD8+ T cells from PBMCs. The CDR3 region has the sequence CATKGGQAYEQYF. The sequence in DNA is TGTGCCACCAAAGGGGGCCAGGCATACGAGCAGTACTTC.